Listed below are T cell receptor beta chains from one sample, sequenced in a study of OX40 agonist ivuxolimab in advanced cancers. Using immunoSEQ multiplex PCR, the repertoire was profiled, and TCRdb retains in-frame clones only, with some absent. The sample contains more than 60,000 clones, 80% to 85% of which appear only once. The source was CD4+ or CD8+ T cells sorted from blood, collected in a trial of the OX40 agonist ivuxolimab. The receptors here all came from an adult with an advanced solid tumor such as melanoma, head and neck, liver or kidney cancer. CDR3s include the opening cysteine and the closing phenylalanine or tryptophan. Each record gives: D gene, J gene, clone size, V gene, CDR3 DNA, CDR3 protein. The D gene is left open where the match is weak. The listing skips clone size in some rows; elsewhere it reads once, few, many or a size class.

TRBD1,TRBJ1-2,NA,TRBV5-4,TGTGCCAGCAGCGACCGACAGGGGGACTATGGCTACACCTTC,CASSDRQGDYGYTF
TRBD1,TRBJ1-2,few,TRBV7-2,TGTGCCAGCAGCGTCCCCGGGACAGGGGGCCCGACCTTC,CASSVPGTGGPTF
NA,TRBJ2-3,NA,TRBV9,TGTGCCAGCAGCGTAGCCCTAACCACAGATACGCAGTATTTT,CASSVALTTDTQYF
NA,TRBJ1-2,NA,TRBV5-4,TGTGCCAGCAGCCCTGGTGGGGGGCGCGGCTATGGCTACACCTTC,CASSPGGGRGYGYTF
TRBD2,TRBJ2-2,NA,TRBV6-1,TGTGCCAGCAGTGATAGCGGGGGGGCCCTAACCGGGGAGCTGTTTTTT,CASSDSGGALTGELFF
NA,TRBJ2-6,NA,TRBV6-1,TGTGCCAGCACCGTTCCTGGGGCCAACGTCCTGACTTTC,CASTVPGANVLTF
TRBD2,TRBJ2-5,NA,TRBV6-1,TGTGCCAGCAGTGAAAACACTAGCGGGGGAGAGACCCAGTACTTC,CASSENTSGGETQYF
NA,TRBJ2-5,NA,TRBV4-1,TGCGCCAGCAGCCACCCGGCGGGGAAAGTGGAGACCCAGTACTTC,CASSHPAGKVETQYF
NA,TRBJ2-2,NA,TRBV7-3,TGTGCCAGCAGCTTAACTGGGGGCGACACCGGGGAGCTGTTTTTT,CASSLTGGDTGELFF
NA,TRBJ2-7,NA,TRBV2,TGTGCCAGCAGTGGCGAGAAGAACAGGGTGGGCGAGCAGTACTTC,CASSGEKNRVGEQYF
NA,TRBJ2-3,NA,TRBV7-6,TGTGCCAGCAGCTTTACACCTAGCACAGATACGCAGTATTTT,CASSFTPSTDTQYF
NA,TRBJ1-3,NA,TRBV10-3,TGTGCCATCACGGGCTCTGGAAACACCATATATTTT,CAITGSGNTIYF
TRBD1,TRBJ2-1,once,TRBV2,TGTGCCAGCAGCCGGGACAGGGGGCAAAATGAGCAGTTCTTC,CASSRDRGQNEQFF
TRBD1,TRBJ1-3,NA,TRBV7-8,TGTGCCAGCAGCTCCACGGACAGGGGGGTTGGAAACACCATATATTTT,CASSSTDRGVGNTIYF
NA,TRBJ1-5,NA,TRBV5-4,TGTGCCAGCAGCCCTGGCTCCTCGGGGCAGCCCCAGCATTTT,CASSPGSSGQPQHF
TRBD2,TRBJ2-3,NA,TRBV18,TGTGCCAGCTCACCAAATAGCGGGTCTAGCACAGATACGCAGTATTTT,CASSPNSGSSTDTQYF
NA,TRBJ2-5,NA,TRBV6-5,TGTGCCACCCAACAGGGGCGGGGGACCCAGTACTTC,CATQQGRGTQYF
NA,TRBJ1-1,NA,TRBV2,TGTGCCAGCAGTGACCCAACAGACACTGAAGCTTTCTTT,CASSDPTDTEAFF
NA,TRBJ1-4,NA,TRBV7-9,TGTGCCAGCAGCCGGACAGAGCCAACTAATGAAAAACTGTTTTTT,CASSRTEPTNEKLFF
TRBD1,TRBJ2-7,NA,TRBV5-1,TGCGCCAGCGCAACAGGGGGTGCCTACGAGCAGTACTTC,CASATGGAYEQYF
NA,TRBJ2-7,few,TRBV5-1,TGCGCCAGCAGCCTGGAAGGGGTCGAGCAGTACTTC,CASSLEGVEQYF
NA,TRBJ2-7,NA,TRBV5-6,TGTGCCAGCAGCTTGGGACCAGGGGCTTCCTACGAGCAGTACTTC,CASSLGPGASYEQYF
NA,TRBJ1-6,NA,TRBV7-3,TGTGCCAGCAGCCAATCCCCTAATTCACCCCTCCACTTT,CASSQSPNSPLHF
NA,TRBJ1-1,NA,TRBV5-1,TGCGCCAGCAGCACTGGAAGGGCGGGGGGTGAAGCTTTCTTT,CASSTGRAGGEAFF
NA,TRBJ1-1,NA,TRBV11-3,TGTGCCAGCAGCTTACTGGTAGGAACTGAAGCTTTCTTT,CASSLLVGTEAFF
NA,TRBJ1-2,NA,TRBV7-2,TGTGCCAGCAGCTTTATAGGGCCCAAGGGCTACACCTTC,CASSFIGPKGYTF
TRBD1,TRBJ2-7,NA,TRBV11-2,TGTGCCAGCAGCCCTCGGACAGGGTGGTCTTACGAGCAGTACTTC,CASSPRTGWSYEQYF
TRBD2,TRBJ2-5,NA,TRBV7-3,TGTGCCAGCAGCTTAATGGCTAGCGGGGGGTCCCAAGAGACCCAGTACTTC,CASSLMASGGSQETQYF
NA,TRBJ2-1,NA,TRBV19,TGTGCCAGTAGTAATCTCCAGGGGTTACGCTACAATGAGCAGTTCTTC,CASSNLQGLRYNEQFF
NA,TRBJ1-1,once,TRBV7-9,TGTGCCAGCAGCCGAGACATACCTGAAGCTTTCTTT,CASSRDIPEAFF
TRBD1,TRBJ1-1,NA,TRBV19,TGTGCCAGTAATGCTAGGACAGGGGTAACTGAAGCTTTCTTT,CASNARTGVTEAFF
NA,TRBJ2-5,NA,TRBV5-1,TGCGCCAGTCGTACCGGGGGTGCGGCAGAGACCCAGTACTTC,CASRTGGAAETQYF
TRBD1,TRBJ2-7,NA,TRBV5-1,TGCGCCAGCAGCTTACCGGGACAGGGGTTGCACGAGCAGTACTTC,CASSLPGQGLHEQYF
NA,TRBJ2-7,NA,TRBV19,TGTGCCAGTAGTCCTCCCGGGGCGAACTACGAGCAGTACTTC,CASSPPGANYEQYF
NA,TRBJ1-5,NA,TRBV6-5,TGTGCCAGCAGTAGGGGAGGTAGAAATCAGCCCCAGCATTTT,CASSRGGRNQPQHF
NA,TRBJ1-2,NA,TRBV19,TGTGCCAGTAGTATCCCACCCAACTATGGCTACACCTTC,CASSIPPNYGYTF
NA,TRBJ1-2,few,TRBV6-5,TGTGCCAGCAGATCCACAGCTAACTATGGCTACACCTTC,CASRSTANYGYTF
NA,TRBJ2-3,few,TRBV4-3,TGCGCCAGCAGCCAGCCGGGAACAGATACGCAGTATTTT,CASSQPGTDTQYF
TRBD1,TRBJ2-5,NA,TRBV19,TGTGCCAGTAGTAGCACAGGGGGCGCGGAGACCCAGTACTTC,CASSSTGGAETQYF
TRBD2,TRBJ2-3,few,TRBV4-1,TGCGCCAGCAGCCAAGATTTTGTAGCGGGGGGGTCTAGCACAGATACGCAGTATTTT,CASSQDFVAGGSSTDTQYF
TRBD2,TRBJ2-3,NA,TRBV4-1,TGCGCCAGCAGCCCTAGCGGGGGGGCTGATACGCAGTATTTT,CASSPSGGADTQYF
NA,TRBJ1-1,NA,TRBV5-4,TGTGCCAGCAGCCCGCCCCGAGGGGGAGCGAACACTGAAGCTTTCTTT,CASSPPRGGANTEAFF
NA,TRBJ2-5,NA,TRBV7-2,TGTGCCAGCAGCTTAGAAGGAAGGGGGACCCAGTACTTC,CASSLEGRGTQYF
TRBD1,TRBJ2-7,once,TRBV7-2,TGTGCCAGCAGCTTAGATAAGGGGGCGAACTCCGAGCAGTACTTC,CASSLDKGANSEQYF
TRBD1,TRBJ1-2,few,TRBV5-1,TGCGCCAGCAGCCCAAGACAGGGTGGCTATGGCTACACCTTC,CASSPRQGGYGYTF
NA,TRBJ2-7,NA,TRBV6-1,TGTGCCAGCAGTGAAACGCAGGGGAACCACGAGCAGTACTTC,CASSETQGNHEQYF
TRBD1,TRBJ1-4,NA,TRBV2,TGTGCCAGCAGTGAGGACAGGCGGTTTGAAAAACTGTTTTTT,CASSEDRRFEKLFF
NA,TRBJ1-1,NA,TRBV7-8,TGTGCCAGCAGCTTAGACATGAACACTGAAGCTTTCTTT,CASSLDMNTEAFF
NA,TRBJ2-7,NA,TRBV4-2,TGTGCCAGCAGCCAATCGACAAGTCTCTCCTACGAGCAGTACTTC,CASSQSTSLSYEQYF
TRBD1,TRBJ1-2,NA,TRBV6-1,TGTGCCAGCAACATACAGGGGAACTATGGCTACACCTTC,CASNIQGNYGYTF
NA,TRBJ1-6,few,TRBV7-9,TGTGCCAGCAGCCCCCCAACTGGGAATTCACCCCTCCACTTT,CASSPPTGNSPLHF
NA,TRBJ1-2,few,TRBV18,TGTGCCAGCTCACCCCTAAGCGACAGGCCATATGGCTACACCTTC,CASSPLSDRPYGYTF
NA,TRBJ2-5,NA,TRBV4-2,TGTGCCAGCAGCCAAGAGGCGGTTCCAATTGATCCCCAGTACTTC,CASSQEAVPIDPQYF
NA,TRBJ1-2,NA,TRBV28,TGTGCCAGCAATTCCTTGGGACCCTATGGCTACACCTTC,CASNSLGPYGYTF
NA,TRBJ1-1,NA,TRBV6-5,TGTGCCAGCAGTTACTCTGGGCAGCCGAACACTGAAGCTTTCTTT,CASSYSGQPNTEAFF